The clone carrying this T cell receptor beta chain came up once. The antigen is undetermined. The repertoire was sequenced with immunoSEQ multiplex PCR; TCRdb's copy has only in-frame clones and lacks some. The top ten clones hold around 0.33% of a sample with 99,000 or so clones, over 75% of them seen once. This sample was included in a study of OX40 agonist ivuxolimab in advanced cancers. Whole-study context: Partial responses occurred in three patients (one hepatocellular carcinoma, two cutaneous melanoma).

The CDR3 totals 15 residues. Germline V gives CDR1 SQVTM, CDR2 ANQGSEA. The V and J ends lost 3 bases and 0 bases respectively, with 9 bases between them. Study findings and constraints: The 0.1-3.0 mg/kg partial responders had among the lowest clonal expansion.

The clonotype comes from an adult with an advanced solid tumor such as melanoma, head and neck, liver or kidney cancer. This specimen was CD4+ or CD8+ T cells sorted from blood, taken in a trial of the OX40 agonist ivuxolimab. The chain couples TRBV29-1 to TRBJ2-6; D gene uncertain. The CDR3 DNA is TGCAGCGTTGAGGTCCCCAACTCTGGGGCCAACGTCCTGACTTTC. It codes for CSVEVPNSGANVLTF.